This is a list of T cell receptor beta chains from one sample in a study of blood T cell repertoires in COVID-19. Generated by immunoSEQ multiplex PCR, the TCRdb table keeps only in-frame clones and is missing some. The sample comprises under 300,000 clones, around 90% of which are singletons, and 0.99% rests with the top ten. Sequences were obtained from peripheral blood. These receptor sequences come from a woman aged 40 to 50 who had recovered from COVID-19. Both conserved end residues are part of each CDR3. The order of the fields is D gene, V gene, J gene, clone size, CDR3 protein, CDR3 DNA. A D gene is named only where the DNA matches it firmly. Expanded clones are given a class, and other clones once, few, many or no size at all.

D: .
V: TRBV27
J: TRBJ2-7
size: once
CDR3: CASSYGGYEQYF
DNA: TGTGCCAGCAGTTATGGGGGGTACGAGCAGTACTTC

D: .
V: TRBV27
J: TRBJ2-7
size: .
CDR3: CASTPLGQGVRNEQYF
DNA: TGTGCCAGCACCCCTTTGGGGCAAGGGGTCAGGAACGAGCAGTACTTC

D: TRBD1
V: TRBV25-1
J: TRBJ1-1
size: .
CDR3: CASSRDSTEAFF
DNA: TGTGCCAGCAGTCGGGACAGCACTGAAGCTTTCTTT

D: .
V: TRBV30
J: TRBJ1-4
size: .
CDR3: CAWSVRGETNEKLFF
DNA: TGTGCCTGGAGTGTACGGGGGGAAACAAATGAAAAACTGTTTTTT

D: .
V: TRBV18
J: TRBJ1-3
size: .
CDR3: CASSPLPPGGGNTIYF
DNA: TGTGCCAGCTCACCACTGCCGCCGGGGGGAGGAAACACCATATATTTT

D: TRBD2
V: TRBV20-1
J: TRBJ2-1
size: .
CDR3: CSASRTSGRDNEQFF
DNA: TGCAGTGCTAGTCGGACTAGCGGTAGAGACAATGAGCAGTTCTTC

D: .
V: TRBV27
J: TRBJ2-6
size: .
CDR3: CASSLFPRAGANVLTF
DNA: TGTGCCAGCAGTTTATTTCCCAGGGCTGGGGCCAACGTCCTGACTTTC

D: .
V: TRBV5-4
J: TRBJ1-5
size: .
CDR3: CASSPDTPGSNQPQHF
DNA: TGTGCCAGCAGCCCCGACACCCCTGGGAGCAATCAGCCCCAGCATTTT

D: TRBD1
V: TRBV11-2
J: TRBJ2-5
size: .
CDR3: CASSPTGGQETQYF
DNA: TGTGCCAGCAGCCCAACAGGGGGCCAAGAGACCCAGTACTTC

D: .
V: TRBV5-1
J: TRBJ1-4
size: .
CDR3: CASSGGAGSYEKLFF
DNA: TGCGCCAGCAGCGGGGGGGCAGGGTCGTATGAAAAACTGTTTTTT

D: TRBD1
V: TRBV11-2
J: TRBJ1-2
size: .
CDR3: CASSLAGQLYGYTF
DNA: TGTGCCAGCAGCTTAGCGGGACAGCTCTATGGCTACACCTTC

D: .
V: TRBV7-2
J: TRBJ2-3
size: few
CDR3: CASSPLGGDTQYF
DNA: TGTGCCAGCAGCCCCCTGGGGGGAGATACGCAGTATTTT

D: .
V: TRBV19
J: TRBJ1-2
size: .
CDR3: CASSIAGSGRYGYTF
DNA: TGTGCCAGTAGTATCGCGGGCTCTGGCCGCTATGGCTACACCTTC

D: TRBD1
V: TRBV10-3
J: TRBJ1-1
size: .
CDR3: CAISERQGAGMNTEAFF
DNA: TGTGCCATCAGTGAGCGGCAGGGGGCGGGCATGAACACTGAAGCTTTCTTT

D: TRBD1
V: TRBV7-8
J: TRBJ1-1
size: .
CDR3: CASSLEGTANTEAFF
DNA: TGTGCCAGCAGCTTAGAAGGGACAGCGAACACTGAAGCTTTCTTT

D: TRBD2
V: TRBV12-5
J: TRBJ2-1
size: .
CDR3: CASGPPGASGRASEQFF
DNA: TGTGCTAGTGGTCCCCCGGGGGCTAGCGGGAGGGCCAGCGAGCAGTTCTTC

D: .
V: TRBV27
J: TRBJ2-7
size: .
CDR3: CASSPKVGTRDEQYF
DNA: TGTGCCAGCAGCCCAAAAGTTGGGACTCGGGACGAGCAGTACTTC

D: TRBD1
V: TRBV29-1
J: TRBJ1-2
size: once
CDR3: CSVEAPTTGNYGYTF
DNA: TGCAGCGTTGAAGCCCCGACGACAGGGAACTATGGCTACACCTTC

D: TRBD2
V: TRBV19
J: TRBJ2-1
size: .
CDR3: CASSIGAGLALYNEQFF
DNA: TGTGCCAGTAGTATCGGGGCAGGACTAGCTCTATACAATGAGCAGTTCTTC

D: .
V: TRBV5-4
J: TRBJ2-1
size: many
CDR3: CASSPGVGPRGFDNEQFF
DNA: TGTGCCAGCAGCCCAGGAGTCGGGCCGCGGGGTTTTGACAATGAGCAGTTCTTC

D: TRBD2
V: TRBV29-1
J: TRBJ2-1
size: .
CDR3: CSVAGGLAGGPRGNEQFF
DNA: TGCAGCGTCGCTGGGGGACTAGCGGGAGGGCCCCGAGGGAATGAGCAGTTCTTC

D: .
V: TRBV6-6
J: TRBJ1-5
size: once
CDR3: CASTPPAAGNQPQHF
DNA: TGTGCCAGCACCCCCCCAGCGGCAGGCAATCAGCCCCAGCATTTT

D: .
V: TRBV18
J: TRBJ2-5
size: .
CDR3: CASSRDSQETQYF
DNA: TGTGCCAGCTCGCGGGATTCACAAGAGACCCAGTACTTC

D: .
V: TRBV19
J: TRBJ1-2
size: .
CDR3: CASSPQGPDYGYTF
DNA: TGTGCCAGTAGCCCACAGGGTCCGGACTATGGCTACACCTTC

D: .
V: TRBV3-1/TRBV3-2
J: TRBJ1-2
size: .
CDR3: CASSRPDGDGYTF
DNA: TGTGCCAGCAGCCGACCCGACGGGGATGGCTACACCTTC

D: .
V: TRBV9
J: TRBJ2-5
size: .
CDR3: CASSAQGPRGTQYF
DNA: TGTGCCAGCAGCGCCCAGGGGCCCCGGGGGACCCAGTACTTC

D: .
V: TRBV3-1/TRBV3-2
J: TRBJ2-3
size: .
CDR3: CASSQGPTGAGDTQYF
DNA: TGTGCCAGCAGCCAAGGGCCCACAGGGGCGGGGGATACGCAGTATTTT

D: .
V: TRBV6-2/TRBV6-3
J: TRBJ2-3
size: .
CDR3: CASSLETSTSTDTQYF
DNA: TGTGCCAGCAGCCTAGAAACCTCAACTAGCACAGATACGCAGTATTTT

D: TRBD1
V: TRBV23-1
J: TRBJ2-2
size: .
CDR3: CASSPPTGGPQRELFF
DNA: TGCGCCAGCAGTCCCCCAACAGGGGGCCCTCAGAGGGAGCTGTTTTTT

D: TRBD2
V: TRBV6-6
J: TRBJ2-7
size: .
CDR3: CASSYSGGTTYEQYF
DNA: TGTGCCAGCAGTTACTCCGGGGGGACCACCTACGAGCAGTACTTC

D: TRBD2
V: TRBV19
J: TRBJ2-3
size: .
CDR3: CASSMWRGGGLAGSTDTQYF
DNA: TGTGCCAGTAGTATGTGGCGGGGGGGTGGACTAGCGGGAAGCACAGATACGCAGTATTTT

D: .
V: TRBV5-1
J: TRBJ2-3
size: .
CDR3: CASSGRLTDTQYF
DNA: TGCGCCAGCAGCGGTCGACTGACAGATACGCAGTATTTT

D: TRBD1
V: TRBV15
J: TRBJ2-7
size: once
CDR3: CATRPHRTGHEQYF
DNA: TGTGCCACCAGACCTCACCGGACAGGGCACGAGCAGTACTTC

D: .
V: TRBV18
J: TRBJ2-2
size: .
CDR3: CASSPGAGPNTGELFF
DNA: TGTGCCAGCTCACCTGGGGCAGGCCCAAACACCGGGGAGCTGTTTTTT

D: .
V: TRBV5-1
J: TRBJ1-2
size: many
CDR3: CASRGDAGGTNYGYTF
DNA: TGCGCCAGCAGAGGGGACGCCGGAGGGACGAACTATGGCTACACCTTC

D: .
V: TRBV27
J: TRBJ2-1
size: once
CDR3: CASSPPGGMSRFF
DNA: TGTGCCAGCAGCCCTCCCGGCGGAATGAGTCGGTTCTTC

D: TRBD1
V: TRBV5-8
J: TRBJ1-1
size: once
CDR3: CASSLWGTGTSNTEAFF
DNA: TGTGCCAGCAGCTTGTGGGGGACAGGTACTTCGAACACTGAAGCTTTCTTT

D: TRBD2
V: TRBV5-4
J: TRBJ2-2
size: .
CDR3: CASSHLAGGVGTGELFF
DNA: TGTGCCAGCAGCCACCTAGCGGGAGGGGTAGGCACCGGGGAGCTGTTTTTT

D: .
V: TRBV7-2
J: TRBJ1-5
size: .
CDR3: CASSTRPGQPQHF
DNA: TGTGCCAGCAGCACTCGCCCGGGTCAGCCCCAGCATTTT

D: TRBD1
V: TRBV19
J: TRBJ1-2
size: .
CDR3: CASTTGTGSPGYTF
DNA: TGTGCCAGTACCACCGGGACAGGGTCCCCTGGCTACACCTTC

D: .
V: TRBV29-1
J: TRBJ2-1
size: .
CDR3: CSVEARGSNEQFF
DNA: TGCAGCGTTGAGGCGAGGGGGAGCAATGAGCAGTTCTTC

D: .
V: TRBV3-1/TRBV3-2
J: TRBJ1-1
size: .
CDR3: CASSHTHPNTEAFF
DNA: TGTGCCAGCAGCCACACTCACCCGAACACTGAAGCTTTCTTT

D: .
V: TRBV7-8
J: TRBJ2-3
size: .
CDR3: CASSPTVVDTQYF
DNA: TGTGCCAGCAGCCCCACGGTAGTAGATACGCAGTATTTT

D: .
V: TRBV5-1
J: TRBJ1-5
size: .
CDR3: CASSMGGGQPQHF
DNA: TGCGCCAGCAGCATGGGGGGGGGTCAGCCCCAGCATTTT

D: .
V: TRBV7-8
J: TRBJ1-1
size: .
CDR3: CASHSTPGRNTEAFF
DNA: TGTGCCAGCCATTCCACACCGGGTAGGAACACTGAAGCTTTCTTT

D: .
V: TRBV3-1/TRBV3-2
J: TRBJ2-3
size: .
CDR3: CASSQSGYTDTQYF
DNA: TGTGCCAGCAGCCAGAGCGGTTACACAGATACGCAGTATTTT

D: .
V: TRBV9
J: TRBJ2-2
size: .
CDR3: CASSVGGSTNTGELFF
DNA: TGTGCCAGCAGCGTAGGAGGTTCCACGAACACCGGGGAGCTGTTTTTT

D: .
V: TRBV7-8
J: TRBJ2-6
size: .
CDR3: CASSLVGGSGANVLTF
DNA: TGTGCCAGCAGCTTAGTAGGGGGCTCTGGGGCCAACGTCCTGACTTTC

D: .
V: TRBV18
J: TRBJ1-5
size: .
CDR3: CASSPRGAVSNQPQHF
DNA: TGTGCCAGCTCACCACGTGGGGCTGTTAGCAATCAGCCCCAGCATTTT

D: .
V: TRBV13
J: TRBJ2-3
size: .
CDR3: CASRGPGGTDTQYF
DNA: TGTGCCAGCAGGGGCCCGGGGGGCACAGATACGCAGTATTTT

D: .
V: TRBV18
J: TRBJ1-2
size: .
CDR3: CASSPGGSYGYTF
DNA: TGTGCCAGCTCACCTGGGGGGAGCTATGGCTACACCTTC

D: .
V: TRBV2
J: TRBJ1-1
size: .
CDR3: CASSVQGYTEAFF
DNA: TGTGCCAGCAGCGTACAGGGCTACACTGAAGCTTTCTTT

D: TRBD2
V: TRBV19
J: TRBJ2-1
size: .
CDR3: CASRRTSGYNEQFF
DNA: TGTGCCAGTAGGAGGACTAGCGGATACAATGAGCAGTTCTTC

D: TRBD1
V: TRBV29-1
J: TRBJ1-2
size: .
CDR3: CSARTGINYGYTF
DNA: TGCAGCGCCCGGACAGGGATTAACTATGGCTACACCTTC

D: TRBD1
V: TRBV27
J: TRBJ2-3
size: .
CDR3: CASRDRGTDTQYF
DNA: TGTGCCAGCAGGGACAGGGGCACAGATACGCAGTATTTT

D: TRBD2
V: TRBV5-4
J: TRBJ2-1
size: .
CDR3: CASSRLAEEQFF
DNA: TGTGCCAGCAGCCGACTAGCGGAGGAGCAGTTCTTC

D: .
V: TRBV11-3
J: TRBJ1-2
size: once
CDR3: CASSWGGAGYTF
DNA: TGTGCCAGCAGTTGGGGGGGCGCTGGCTACACCTTC

D: TRBD2
V: TRBV24-1
J: TRBJ2-5
size: .
CDR3: CATSDPRGGSGSGSQETQYF
DNA: TGTGCCACCAGTGATCCCAGGGGGGGTAGCGGGAGTGGATCCCAAGAGACCCAGTACTTC

D: TRBD2
V: TRBV9
J: TRBJ2-5
size: .
CDR3: CASSVGSGRALTTQEAQYF
DNA: TGTGCCAGCAGCGTAGGTAGCGGGAGGGCCCTTACAACCCAAGAGGCCCAGTACTTC